This record concerns one T cell receptor (beta chain) sequence. The antigen remains undetermined. In preparing the TRB cDNA libraries, 5' RACE with UMI labels was used. Using the 5' RACE reads, TCRdb records one entry per CDR3 protein without DNA. This sample's table has roughly 63,000 distinct CDR3 sequences. The CDR3 has 17 residues. Germline loops: CDR1 MNHEY, CDR2 SVGEGT. This entry is derived from a study of CXCR3-negative and CXCR3-positive naive CD8 T cells. Study-wide results and caveats: TRBV-TRBJ usage was alike in naive CXCR3-negative and CXCR3-positive cells but differed in memory cells. Naive cells with CXCR3 showed TRB CDR3s that were more hydrophobic than those in CXCR3-negative naive cells. TRB CDR3 properties indicated TCR strength, while surface CD5 was similar across naive subsets.

The sorting of each CD8+ T cell subset was done in triplicate, at 250,000 to 300,000 cells each. The chain carries TRBV6-2 or TRBV6-3 and TRBJ1-1. The clonotype was recovered from a human donor in good health. Some clones in this sample may be carry-over from other donors' samples. Specimen: naive CXCR3+ CD8+ T cells from blood. Specified subset: CD45RO-CCR7+CD27+CD95- naive CD8+ T cells expressing CXCR3 (TNR3+). This chain's CDR3 is CASSYSTGRRMDTEAFF.